A selection of T cell receptor beta chains follows, all from one sample in a study of blood T cell repertoires in COVID-19. Data came from immunoSEQ multiplex PCR; TCRdb stores just in-frame clones and leaves some out. The table shows 40,000 or so clones, with 77% occurring only once. The sequenced sample was peripheral blood. These receptors came from a woman aged 70 to 79 with acute or convalescent COVID-19. Both conserved end residues are part of each CDR3. The order of the fields is V gene, D gene, J gene, clone size, CDR3 DNA, CDR3 protein. D genes are given only for firm matches. Some rows have no size entry. The others give once, few or many, or a class for an expanded clone.

TRBV6-4	TRBD1	TRBJ1-1	once	TGTGCCAGCAGTGGCTACAGGGGAGGTCTGACTGAAGCTTTCTTT	CASSGYRGGLTEAFF
TRBV25-1	-	TRBJ1-3	-	TGTGCCAGCAGTGAATCGAAAATGTCACCGGGGTCTGGAAACACCATATATTTT	CASSESKMSPGSGNTIYF
TRBV7-3	-	TRBJ2-2	few	TGTGCCAGCAGAGGAGGGGGCAGCGGGGAGCTGTTTTTT	CASRGGGSGELFF
TRBV3-1/TRBV3-2	-	TRBJ2-6	-	TGTGCCAGCAGCCAAGAGATGAGCCTCTCTGGGGCCAACGTCCTGACTTTC	CASSQEMSLSGANVLTF
TRBV28	TRBD1	TRBJ1-5	-	TGTGCCAGCAGCACAACCGGGACAGGGGGCTTTCGGCCCCAGCATTTT	CASSTTGTGGFRPQHF
TRBV19	TRBD1	TRBJ2-7	-	TGTGCCAGTAGTATGGAGGACAGGGCCACCTACGAGCAGTACTTC	CASSMEDRATYEQYF
TRBV18	-	TRBJ2-7	-	TGTGCCAGCTCACCCACAGCGACGACAGGGATGACTAGCGAGCAGTACTTC	CASSPTATTGMTSEQYF
TRBV5-1	TRBD1	TRBJ2-5	-	TGCGCCAGCAGGTCAACAGGGGTTGAGTCGGGGACCCAGTACTTC	CASRSTGVESGTQYF
TRBV4-3	TRBD1	TRBJ2-2	-	TGCGCCAGCAGCCAAGAGCGTGGTCGGGCCGGGACAGGGGCCGGGGAGCTGTTTTTT	CASSQERGRAGTGAGELFF
TRBV10-1	-	TRBJ1-1	-	TGCGCCAGCAGTGTTCAGCGGAACACTGAAGCTTTCTTT	CASSVQRNTEAFF
TRBV28	-	TRBJ2-1	-	TGTGCCAGCAGGAGGGGGTGGAATGAGCAGTTCTTC	CASRRGWNEQFF
TRBV7-2	-	TRBJ1-2	once	TGTGCCAGCAGCCAATACGGGGTGGGCTATGGCTACACCTTC	CASSQYGVGYGYTF
TRBV16	-	TRBJ1-4	-	TGTGCCAGCAGCCAAATCGAGGGGGCAACTAATGAAAAACTGTTTTTT	CASSQIEGATNEKLFF
TRBV2	-	TRBJ1-5	-	TGTGCCAGCAGTGAGGAGGTGAATCAGCCCCAGCATTTT	CASSEEVNQPQHF
TRBV6-2/TRBV6-3	TRBD1	TRBJ1-6	many	TGTGCCAGCAGTCCGCAGGACAGGGCCATCTCTGGTTCACCCCTCCACTTT	CASSPQDRAISGSPLHF
TRBV27	-	TRBJ2-1	-	TGTGTCAGCAGTTTATGGGCGGGACCATACAATGAGCAGTTCTTC	CVSSLWAGPYNEQFF
TRBV9	-	TRBJ2-7	-	TGTGCCAGCAGCGTACCTGGGAGTACCGTGGTCCGTATACCGACAATTCGGGTCTACGAGCAGTACTTC	CASSVPGSTVVRIPTIRVYEQYF
TRBV19	TRBD1	TRBJ1-2	-	TGTGCCAGTAGTCCCAATTGGGGACAGGAAAATCATGGCTACACCTTC	CASSPNWGQENHGYTF
TRBV13	-	TRBJ1-1	-	TGTGCCAGCAGCCGTAACGGAGCGAACACTGAAGCTTTCTTT	CASSRNGANTEAFF
TRBV24-1	-	TRBJ2-2	-	TGTGCCACCAGTGTAGGGGGGGCGAACACCGGGGAGCTGTTTTTT	CATSVGGANTGELFF
TRBV15	-	TRBJ2-7	-	TGTGCCACCAGCGAAAGAGGACGGGGGTGGCTCGAGCAGTACTTC	CATSERGRGWLEQYF
TRBV5-1	-	TRBJ1-1	-	TGCGCCAGCAGCTTGGGGACAGATAACACTGAAGCTTTCTTT	CASSLGTDNTEAFF
TRBV19	TRBD1	TRBJ1-1	once	TGTGCCAGTGCCATGGACAGGTGGAACGGTGAAGCTTTCTTT	CASAMDRWNGEAFF
TRBV19	TRBD1	TRBJ1-1	-	TGTGCAGTAGTACTAACCCGGACAGGGGTGACTGAAGCTTTCTTT	CAVVLTRTGVTEAFF
TRBV18	-	TRBJ1-1	-	TGTGCCAGCTCAGTGGCGGGGGCAGACACTGAAGCTTTCTTT	CASSVAGADTEAFF
TRBV4-2	TRBD1	TRBJ1-3	-	TGTGCCAGCAGCCGATCGACAGGGGACTCTGGAAACACCATATATTTT	CASSRSTGDSGNTIYF
TRBV7-8	-	TRBJ2-7	-	TGTGCCAGCAGCTTAGGGGCCGGGGGATCCTACGAGCAGTACTTC	CASSLGAGGSYEQYF
TRBV30	-	TRBJ1-5	-	TGTGCCTGGAGTTGGGGGCGAAGCAATCAGCCCCAGCATTTT	CAWSWGRSNQPQHF
TRBV10-3	TRBD1	TRBJ2-7	once	TGTGCCATCACCGAGGGGGCAGGGCTCCTCTACGAGCAGTACTTC	CAITEGAGLLYEQYF
TRBV6-5	-	TRBJ2-7	-	TGTGCCACCTCCCCGGCAGGGCCCTACGAGCAGTACTTC	CATSPAGPYEQYF
TRBV5-1	-	TRBJ1-1	-	TGCGCCAGCAGCTCTCAGAGGAACATGAACACTGAAGCTTTCTTT	CASSSQRNMNTEAFF
TRBV9	TRBD2	TRBJ2-7	-	TGTGCCAGCAGCGTAGAAGCGGGAGGGCCCGACTACGAGCAGTACTTC	CASSVEAGGPDYEQYF
TRBV28	-	TRBJ2-7	-	TGTGCCAGCAGCCCCCTCATGCGGGCTCACGAGCAGTACTTC	CASSPLMRAHEQYF
TRBV19	TRBD1	TRBJ1-1	once	TGTGCCAGTAGTATCCTACAGGGGAAGCGGTCCGATATGAACACTGAAGCTTTCTTT	CASSILQGKRSDMNTEAFF
TRBV7-3	TRBD2	TRBJ2-3	-	TGTGCCAGCAGCTTAGGGACTAGGGAAGGGGATACGCAGTATTTT	CASSLGTREGDTQYF
TRBV12-5	TRBD1	TRBJ2-1	-	TGTGCTAGTGGCAAAGGGACAGGTTCGATCGATGAGCAGTTCTTC	CASGKGTGSIDEQFF
TRBV15	-	TRBJ1-6	-	TGTGCCACCAGCAGTGACCCGGCGGGACCCCTCCACTTT	CATSSDPAGPLHF
TRBV4-1	-	TRBJ1-4	-	TGCGCCAGCAGCCAAGCCCCGAGGGGGTTAGGTGAAAAACTGTTTTTT	CASSQAPRGLGEKLFF
TRBV19	TRBD2	TRBJ2-3	-	TGTGCCAGTAGAAAGGCGGGAGGTTCCACAGATACGCAGTATTTT	CASRKAGGSTDTQYF
TRBV21-1	-	TRBJ2-7	-	TGTGCCAGCAGCCAGACAGTTCGCTCCTACGAGCAGTACTTC	CASSQTVRSYEQYF
TRBV5-7	-	TRBJ2-3	once	TGTGCCAGCAGCTTGGTTGGTCACTCTTACACAGATACGCAGTATTTT	CASSLVGHSYTDTQYF
TRBV29-1	-	TRBJ1-1	few	TGCAGCGTTGATGTCAGGGAAGGCACTGAAGCTTTCTTT	CSVDVREGTEAFF
TRBV4-3	TRBD2	TRBJ2-3	-	TGCGCCAGCAGCCGGGGGAGCGGGGACACAGATACGCAGTATTTT	CASSRGSGDTDTQYF